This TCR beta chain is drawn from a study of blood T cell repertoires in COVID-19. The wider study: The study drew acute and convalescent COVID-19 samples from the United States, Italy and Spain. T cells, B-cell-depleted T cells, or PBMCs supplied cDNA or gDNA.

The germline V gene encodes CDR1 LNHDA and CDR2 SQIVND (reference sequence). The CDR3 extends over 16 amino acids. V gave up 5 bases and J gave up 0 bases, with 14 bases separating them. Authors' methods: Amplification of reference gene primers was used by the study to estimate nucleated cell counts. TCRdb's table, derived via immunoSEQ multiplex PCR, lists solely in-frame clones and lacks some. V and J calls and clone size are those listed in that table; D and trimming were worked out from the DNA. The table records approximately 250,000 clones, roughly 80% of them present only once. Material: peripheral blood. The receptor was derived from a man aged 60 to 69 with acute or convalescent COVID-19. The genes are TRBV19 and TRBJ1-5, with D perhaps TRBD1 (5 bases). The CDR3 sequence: CASSRLGQNSNQPQHF. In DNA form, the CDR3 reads TGTGCCAGTAGTCGTTTGGGGCAGAATAGCAATCAGCCCCAGCATTTT.